This TCR beta chain was observed in a study of T cell responses to AZD1222 COVID-19 vaccine. About the research overall: Recipients boosted at about 4 weeks or about 12 weeks are pooled.

As to this clone: Its antigen is as yet unknown.

The data were produced by immunoSEQ multiplex PCR, yet TCRdb's version contains in-frame clones alone and is incomplete. The data show around 90,000 clones, approximately 90% seen once. General study results and limits: CD4 TCRs linked to vaccination spanned spike, dominating at 160-218 and 743-854. Spike-specific TCR breadth and depth went up after people got two AZD1222 doses.

This TCR was sampled from an adult in good health. The sample was peripheral blood, taken on day 0 of AZD1222 vaccination.

DNA of the CDR3: TGTGCCAGCAGCCAAGTTCATGAGCAGTTCTTC. Translating gives CASSQVHEQFF. The gene calls are TRBV3-1 (or the pseudogene TRBV3-2) and TRBJ2-1, with no clear D. The CDR3 totals 11 residues. Trimming shortened V by 1 base and J by 8 bases, and 3 bases separated the two germline ends. From germline, CDR1 is LGHDT and CDR2 YNNKEL (reference sequence).